The present T cell receptor beta chain was sequenced within a study of blood T cell repertoires in COVID-19 (dated by TCRdb to about 2020). For the wider study: The collaborator samples originated in the United States, Italy and Spain and spanned the acute and convalescent phases of COVID-19. The material from the prospective study consisted of cDNA or gDNA derived from T cells, B-cell-depleted T cells, or PBMCs. Subjects who had been exposed to COVID-19, were actively infected with it, or had recovered from it provided the deeply sampled blood TCRbeta repertoires that made up the dataset. The repertoires were made available in a free public database intended to serve as a resource for research on the immune response to SARS-CoV-2. Samples were obtained from the ongoing ImmuneRACE study (first 160 participants) and from over 1,000 subjects provided by 6 global collaborators. Nearly every sample came with metadata listing a de-identified subject ID, COVID-19 status, age in years and sex. Where HLA class I and class II types were available, the types were taken from metadata supplied by the sample provider, not from assay-based typing.

This clone was picked up a small number of times. Its antigen remains unidentified. Per-base qualities were not stored, and no clone one base away is much larger. A second Seattle source provided samples from volunteer blood donors who had recovered from COVID-19. Whole blood was collected in K2EDTA tubes by collaborating institutions according to the institutions' own protocols. For TCRbeta analysis, collaborator samples were shipped as frozen whole blood, as isolated PBMCs, or as DNA extracted from either sample type. Results and caveats for the whole study, not just this receptor: The amount of clinical and demographic metadata varied by source and participant and was provided uncurated.

TCRbeta CDR3 regions were amplified from genomic DNA by means of the immunoSEQ Assay, a bias-controlled multiplex PCR. As for the original processing: Within the assay, amplification of reference gene primers was used to estimate how many nucleated cells each sample contained. To quantify the absolute abundance of each unique TCRbeta CDR3 rearrangement, sequence reads were collapsed and filtered. For each sample, productive Simpson clonality was calculated as the square root of Simpson's diversity index over productive rearrangements. In its TCRdb copy, this immuneACCESS table keeps in-frame sequences only and misses some clones. Where compared with another copy, unresolved V genes explain less than half of these, and the others have no known cause. D and trimming come from the DNA, and the V and J calls and clone size come from that table. The sample table lists 250,000 or so clones, 89% of them with a count of one. In total, the top ten clones hold 0.94% of the sample.

This TCR came from a woman in her thirties or forties who had recovered from COVID-19. The sequenced material came from peripheral blood.

This receptor carries the CDR3 CASSQPRRGGSDEQFF. The nucleotide sequence is given as TGCGCCAGCAGCCAACCTCGGCGGGGGGGATCGGATGAGCAGTTCTTC. The chain links TRBV4-1 with TRBJ2-1, with 9 central nucleotides matching TRBD2. Looking up the germline V gene yields CDR1 MGHRA and CDR2 YSYEKL. Taken from cysteine to phenylalanine, the CDR3 has 16 residues. Only the CDR3 DNA stays, 48 bases, in frame from base 1. The germline V and J ends show losses of 2 bases and 8 bases respectively, and no gene match explains 10 bases of the junction.